These 13 T cell receptor beta chains came from one sample sequenced in a study of CD8 T cells in Susac syndrome. Roughly 0.45 to 1 ug RNA was reverse transcribed with random hexamers. TCRdb fed the immunoSEQ multiplex PCR reads into MiXCR, producing one record per CDR3 protein. Of 150,000 to 200,000 distinct CDR3 sequences in the sample, just under 95% were seen once. Material: CD4+ T cells from PBMCs. The origin of the receptors is a human donor in good health.

This sequence joins TRBV20-1 and TRBJ2-7, with unresolved D. The germline V gene has CDR1 DFQATT and CDR2 SNEGSKA (reference sequence). Trimming removed 7 bases from V and 7 bases from J, with 20 bases in between. The CDR3 is 13 amino acids. The CDR3, as DNA: TGCAGTGGTTTCTTGGGTAATACCTGGGAGCAGTACTTC. Translating gives CSGFLGNTWEQYF.

This CDR3 is CASTERRGFTEAFF. CDR3 bases: TGTGCCAGCACTGAGAGGCGGGGGTTCACTGAAGCTTTCTTT. J is TRBJ1-1 and V is TRBV2; D perhaps matches TRBD1 (5 bases). There are 14 residues in the CDR3. Germline values: CDR1 SNHLY, CDR2 FYNNEI. Trimming left V 7 bases short and J 4 bases short, with 16 bases between.

The rearrangement links TRBV20-1 to TRBJ2-3; D remains unclear. V was cut by 1 base and J by 6 bases, with 11 bases left in between. Germline V gives CDR1 DFQATT, CDR2 SNEGSKA (reference sequence). This CDR3 region has 13 residues. Here the CDR3 reads CSARVIAGDTQYF. For the CDR3, the DNA is TGCAGTGCTAGAGTCATAGCCGGGGATACGCAGTATTTT.

The chain employs TRBV4-1 and TRBJ2-7; tentatively, D is TRBD2 (5 bases). From germline, CDR1 is MGHRA and CDR2 YSYEKL. V was trimmed by 3 bases and J by 0 bases, leaving 9 bases between them. There are 14 residues in the CDR3. The CDR3 nucleotides read TGCGCCAGCAGCCAGCTTACTAGCTCCTACGAGCAGTACTTC. Its protein is CASSQLTSSYEQYF.

The rearrangement uses TRBV5-4 and TRBJ2-7, with a weak D call TRBD1 (6 bases). The CDR3 extends over 16 amino acids. Trimming stripped 3 bases from V and 0 bases from J, with 16 bases between. Germline V gene sequence: CDR1 SGHNT, CDR2 YYREEE (reference sequence). The CDR3 DNA reads as TGTGCCAGCAGCTCCCGGAAGGACAGTGCCTCCTACGAGCAGTACTTC. Protein sequence: CASSSRKDSASYEQYF.

V gene TRBV20-1 combines with J gene TRBJ1-5; D uncertain. The CDR3 is 16 amino acids. Looked up from germline, CDR1 is DFQATT and CDR2 is SNEGSKA (reference sequence). V lost 1 base and J lost 2, with 15 bases in between. The CDR3 DNA sequence: TGCAGTGCTAGAGCCGAGGGATTTAGGGGCAATCAGCCCCAGCATTTT. This codes for CSARAEGFRGNQPQHF.

The chain is built from TRBV5-4 and TRBJ2-3; D assignment may be TRBD1 or TRBD2 (5 bases each). The germline CDR1 and CDR2 sequences are SGHNT and YYREEE (reference sequence). The CDR3 has 15 amino acids. Trimming cost V 1 base and J 1 base, with 10 bases left between them. The CDR3 here is CASSLSGTGTDTQYF. The CDR3 DNA sequence: TGTGCCAGCAGCTTGAGTGGGACGGGCACAGATACGCAGTATTTT. Drawing the rest from reference TRBV5-4 and TRBJ2-3, the complete variable domain is ETGVTQSPTHLIKTRGQQVTLRCSSQSGHNTVSWYQQALGQGPQFIFQYYREEENGRGNFPPRFSGLQFPNYSSELNVNALELDDSALYLCASSLSGTGTDTQYFGPGTRLTVL.

This clonotype appeared a few times. The chain employs TRBV3-1 and TRBJ2-7, with TRBD2 as a possible D gene (5 bases). The V end lost 2 bases, the J end lost 2 bases, and 13 bases lay between the germline ends. This CDR3 region has 15 residues. Germline V CDR1 and CDR2: LGHDT, YNNKEL (reference sequence). Here the CDR3 DNA reads TGTGCCAGCAGCCAATACACGGGGAGACCCTACGAGCAGTACTTC. This translates into CASSQYTGRPYEQYF.

The J gene is TRBJ2-6, the V gene TRBV12-3 or TRBV12-4; 10 bases are a match to TRBD1. Losses at the gene ends were 6 bases for V and 1 base for J; bases not matched to a gene: 9. This CDR3 has 18 residues. Here the CDR3 DNA reads TGTGCCAGCAGACCCCGGGACAGGGGATTATCTGGGGCCAACGTCCTGACTTTC. It is translated as CASRPRDRGLSGANVLTF.

The chain couples TRBV7-8 to TRBJ2-2; TRBD2 aligns across 10 bases. The germline V gene has CDR1 SGHVS and CDR2 FQNEAQ. CDR3 length: 18 residues. The V and J ends lost 3 bases and 6 bases, in that order; junction bases with no gene match: 13. The CDR3 reads CASSFPVWSGGDPGELFF. The DNA of the CDR3 is TGTGCCAGCAGCTTTCCCGTTTGGAGCGGGGGGGACCCCGGGGAGCTGTTTTTT.

This chain links TRBV29-1 with TRBJ1-2, with D unresolved. Trimming removed 7 bases from V and 6 bases from J, with 18 bases in between. Looked up from germline, CDR1 is SQVTM and CDR2 is ANQGSEA. The CDR3 has 13 amino acids. CDR3: CSGREVASNGYTF. The CDR3 nucleotides are TGCAGCGGGAGAGAGGTAGCCTCTAATGGCTACACCTTC.

In this sample, this clonotype turned up once. The rearrangement uses TRBV30 and TRBJ2-5, with no clear D. This CDR3 has 11 amino acids. V was clipped by 2 bases and J by 4 bases, with 5 bases between them. From germline, CDR1 is GTSNPN and CDR2 SVGIG (reference sequence). The CDR3 region is CAWSSGETQYF. The CDR3 coding sequence is TGTGCCTGGAGTTCAGGAGAGACCCAGTACTTC. The whole variable domain, remainder taken from reference TRBV30 and TRBJ2-5, is SQTIHQWPATLVQPVGSPLSLECTVEGTSNPNLYWYRQAAGRGLQLLFYSVGIGQISSEVPQNLSASRPQDRQFILSSKKLLLSDSGFYLCAWSSGETQYFGPGTRLLVL.

The V gene is TRBV19, the J gene TRBJ1-5; D is unresolved. There are 13 residues in the CDR3. V was trimmed by 7 bases and J by 6 bases, leaving 13 bases between them. Germline assignment: CDR1 LNHDA and CDR2 SQIVND (reference sequence). CDR3 DNA sequence: TGTGCCAGTACTGACACGCGGAGTCAGCCCCAGCATTTT. Protein product: CASTDTRSQPQHF.